The source of this TCR beta chain is a study of blood T cell repertoires in COVID-19. Trimming took 6 bases from V and 1 from J; bases not matched to a gene: 7. The germline V gene encodes CDR1 MNHEY and CDR2 SVGAGI. The CDR3 totals 15 residues. Produced via immunoSEQ multiplex PCR; TCRdb's table is partial and in-frame only. Of fewer than 200,000 clones in the sample, less than 90% were seen once. V and J are TRBV6-5 and TRBJ1-1; TRBD1 agrees at 8 bases. Sequencing input: peripheral blood. This receptor was taken from a woman in her sixties or seventies with COVID-19, enrolled during active disease. CDR3 sequence (DNA): TGTGCCAGCAGGGCAGGGGGCGGGTGGAACACTGAAGCTTTCTTT. Protein product: CASRAGGGWNTEAFF.